The clone carrying this T cell receptor beta chain was seen a handful of times. Its antigen is undetermined. Per germline, CDR1 MNHEY and CDR2 SMNVEV (reference sequence). The V end lost 3 bases, the J end lost 10 bases, and 15 bases lay between the germline ends. The CDR3 is 14 residues long. TCRdb reprocessed the reads via MiXCR and lists one record per CDR3 protein. The table lists roughly 14,000 distinct CDR3 sequences, 20% of them singletons, with about 5.8% in the top ten. The data originate from a study of liver allograft versus peripheral blood T cells. Across the whole study: Transplanted livers held T cell receptor repertoires, and these were compared with repertoires in recipients' peripheral blood. Study-level points and caveats: Liver allografts reportedly held T cell receptor repertoires unlike those in peripheral blood.

The clonotype comes from a human patient who had a liver transplant. Certain T cells may be donor cells from the graft. The gene calls are TRBV27 and TRBJ1-4, with D perhaps matching TRBD1 (5 bases). As DNA, the CDR3 is TGTGCCAGCAGTTTCGCCCAGGGTGGGACAAAACTGTTTTTT. This sequence encodes CASSFAQGGTKLFF.